This T cell receptor beta chain was captured by sequencing in a study of shared clonotypes between healthy human individuals. The wider study: The cohort had a couple of women and a few men, ages 18 to 49.

CD45RO negativity and positive selection for CCR7 defined naive CD8 cells, a population that excluded terminally differentiated effector memory CD45RA+ cells. Trimming removed 4 bases at V and 5 bases at J, with 10 bases between. CDR3 length equals 12 residues. Looked up from germline, CDR1 is SGDLS and CDR2 is YYNGEE. Study-wide points: Clonotype sharing among donors was expected to depend on sequencing depth. A small donor pool kept down the genetic and exposure-history diversity that was represented.

Splitting of each subset's genomic DNA was done evenly across several immunoSEQ plates. Sequenced by immunoSEQ multiplex PCR; TCRdb stores in-frame clones only, minus some. The repertoire holds roughly 890,000 clones, with 90% to 95% as singletons. For this clone: The target antigen is unknown.

Sequencing input: naive CD8+ T cells sorted from blood. The chain combines TRBV9 with TRBJ2-7, with D tentatively TRBD1 (6 bases). The source is a young man in good health. The CDR3 region has the DNA TGTGCCAGCAGCTACACAGGGCACGAGCAGTACTTC. Its protein is CASSYTGHEQYF.